This record looks at one TCR beta chain sequence and its context. V was pared by 0 bases and J by 6 bases, with 12 bases between. The CDR3 consists of 14 residues. Germline V gene sequence: CDR1 SGHDT, CDR2 YYEEEE. The record originates from a study of blood T cell repertoires in COVID-19. Overall study context: COVID-19 samples collected from the United States, Italy and Spain covered acute and convalescent phases. From T cells, B-cell-depleted T cells, or PBMCs came the material, which was cDNA or gDNA.

As handled by the study authors: Amplification of reference gene primers was used by the study to estimate nucleated cell counts. The data were produced by immunoSEQ multiplex PCR, yet TCRdb's version contains in-frame clones alone and is incomplete. V, J and clone size are taken as reported in that table, and D and trimming were inferred from the DNA itself. The sample lists some 150,000 clones; roughly 80% were seen once. The sample was peripheral blood. The chain couples TRBV5-6 to TRBJ1-2; no clear D. The TCR was taken from a middle-aged woman with active or convalescent COVID-19. CDR3: CASSLGGGNHGYTF. CDR3 coding DNA: TGTGCCAGCAGCTTGGGGGGAGGGAACCATGGCTACACCTTC. Together with reference TRBV5-6 and TRBJ1-2, the CDR3 gives the full variable domain: DAGVTQSPTHLIKTRGQQVTLRCSPKSGHDTVSWYQQALGQGPQFIFQYYEEEERQRGNFPDRFSGHQFPNYSSELNVNALLLGDSALYLCASSLGGGNHGYTFGSGTRLTVV.